This TCR beta chain emerged from a study of cytomegalovirus exposure and HLA in healthy donors. Germline values: CDR1 SGHTA, CDR2 FQGNSA. Trimming pared 3 bases from V and 2 bases from J, leaving 5 bases between. This CDR3 region has 13 residues. This clone was seen repeatedly, ten times or more. The same CDR3 arises from other DNA sequences in this sample as well. TCRdb's table, derived via immunoSEQ multiplex PCR, lists solely in-frame clones and lacks some. The table records 120,000 to 150,000 clones, about 83% of them present only once. The genes are TRBV7-2 and TRBJ1-5; D is ambiguous. The TCR comes from a woman under 40 in good health and CMV-seronegative. The sequencing input was PBMCs. The CDR3 protein is CASSFQGNQPQHF. The CDR3 bases are TGTGCCAGCAGCTTCCAGGGCAATCAGCCCCAGCATTTT. Based on the CDR3 plus reference TRBV7-2 and TRBJ1-5, the full variable domain is GAGVSQSPSNKVTEKGKDVELRCDPISGHTALYWYRQSLGQGLEFLIYFQGNSAPDKSGLPSDRFSAERTGGSVSTLTIQRTQQEDSAVYLCASSFQGNQPQHFGDGTRLSIL.